This T cell receptor (beta chain) was sequenced for a study of blood T cell repertoires in COVID-19. On the study more broadly: The United States, Italy and Spain supplied acute and convalescent COVID-19 samples. T cells, B-cell-depleted T cells, or PBMCs supplied cDNA or gDNA.

Assay used: immunoSEQ multiplex PCR; TCRdb lists only in-frame clones, some missing. The table includes roughly 180,000 clones, around four fifths detected once. The clonotype was recovered from a man in his forties who had recovered from COVID-19. The source material was peripheral blood.

CDR3 DNA: TGTGCCAGCAGCTTTTGGCGGGGGACCACAGATACGCAGTATTTT. Translation gives CASSFWRGTTDTQYF. The gene calls are TRBV7-9 and TRBJ2-3; 7 bases line up with TRBD2. Trimming cost V 3 bases and J 2 bases; bases outside gene matches: 5. Germline V gives CDR1 SEHNR, CDR2 FQNEAQ (reference sequence). This CDR3 comprises 15 residues.